The present T cell receptor (beta chain) was sequenced within a study of control samples from healthy donors and cancer patients. Here immunoSEQ multiplex PCR was the method, and the copy in TCRdb shows in-frame clones only, minus some. The sample lists 95,000 to 100,000 clones, around 88% occurring once. CDR3 size: 12 residues. The germline CDR1 and CDR2 sequences are MGHRA and YSYEKL. V shed 0 bases and J shed 5 bases, with 4 bases lying between them. This sequence originates from a man aged 30 to 45 in good health. Material for sequencing was blood. V is TRBV4-1 and J is TRBJ1-2; D is uncertain. This CDR3 reads CASSQDIYGYTF. In DNA form, the CDR3 reads TGCGCCAGCAGCCAAGATATTTATGGCTACACCTTC.